This T cell receptor (beta chain) is from a study of blood T cells in healthy people across ages. Study details: Roughly one uniquely barcoded beta molecule per two T cells was captured. Broader study findings: Unsorted PBMCs ruled out conclusive naive versus antigen-experienced comparison. Diversity was estimated from one million T cells, and these estimates were considered underestimates.

This clonotype was recorded a few times. Its antigen remains unknown. Primers used in a second PCR of roughly 6 to 11 cycles were a sample-barcoded 5' primer and a J-beta primer mix. Each CDR3 protein is one row after TCRdb ran MiXCR on the 5' RACE reads. The data contain about 1,500,000 distinct CDR3 sequences, roughly 27% of them singletons. Germline loops: CDR1 SEHNR, CDR2 FQNEAQ (reference sequence). The V segment lost 5 bases and the J segment 4 bases; nucleotides outside the gene matches: 10. The CDR3 runs to 16 residues. No fewer than 7 million PBMCs went into each sample. The sequenced material came from blood. The chain joins TRBV7-9 to TRBJ1-3; 8 nucleotides match TRBD1. This clonotype was obtained from a woman aged 30 to 39 in good health. CDR3 sequence (DNA): TGTGCCAGCAGCGCACACGGACAGGGATTCGGAAACACCATATATTTT. Protein product: CASSAHGQGFGNTIYF.